These 13 T cell receptor beta chains were sequenced from one sample in a study of T-cell memory formation after mild COVID-19. TCRdb used MiXCR to reprocess the 5' RACE reads, holding one entry per CDR3 protein. The repertoire consists of about 410,000 distinct CDR3 sequences, with 20% to 30% occurring once and the leading ten covering 13%. Material for sequencing was PBMCs or a T cell subset sorted from them (not recorded which). Source of these receptors: an adult woman who had mild COVID-19 (a few samples of this study predate the infection). Cell type and time point are not known.

This clonotype has more than one count but fewer than ten. The chain is built from TRBV3-1 and TRBJ2-6; possibly TRBD1 for D (6 bases). The CDR3 is 19 amino acids. With 0 bases removed from V and 2 bases from J, the gap between germline ends came to 17 bases. Germline CDR1 LGHDT, CDR2 YNNKEL (reference sequence). CDR3 loop: CASSQDRSIQGTGANVLTF. CDR3 nucleotides: TGTGCCAGCAGCCAAGATAGAAGTATCCAGGGGACTGGGGCCAACGTCCTGACTTTC.

In its sample, this clonotype was seen a few times. The chain couples TRBV19 to TRBJ2-1; the D is unclear. The CDR3 runs 16 residues. V lost 1 base and J lost 0, with 10 bases in between. From germline, CDR1 is LNHDA and CDR2 SQIVND (reference sequence). CDR3 sequence: CASSIVGGSSYNEQFF. The DNA of the CDR3 is TGTGCCAGTAGTATAGTCGGCGGTAGCTCCTACAATGAGCAGTTCTTC.

The rearrangement joins TRBV4-1 to TRBJ2-7; 9 bases are shared with TRBD1. The CDR3 spans 15 residues. V lost 3 bases to trimming and J lost 0 bases; unmatched junction nucleotides: 3. From germline, CDR1 is MGHRA and CDR2 YSYEKL. Here the CDR3 DNA reads TGCGCCAGCAGCCAGGCGACAGGGGGCTCCTACGAGCAGTACTTC. Amino acid sequence: CASSQATGGSYEQYF.

This clonotype was picked up a small number of times. The chain recombines TRBV7-8 with TRBJ1-1; D is undetermined. The CDR3 is 14 amino acids. The germline CDR1 and CDR2 sequences are SGHVS and FQNEAQ. The germline V and J ends were trimmed by 3 bases and 0 bases, with 8 bases remaining between them. The CDR3 DNA is TGTGCCAGCAGCTTGGGCAAATTGAACACTGAAGCTTTCTTT. Its protein is CASSLGKLNTEAFF.

The chain combines TRBV5-1 with TRBJ2-6, with a weak D call TRBD1 (6 bases). Germline CDR1 and CDR2: SGHRS and YFSETQ. The CDR3 runs to 16 residues. V shed 0 bases and J shed 0 bases, with 7 bases lying between them. Here the CDR3 DNA reads TGCGCCAGCAGCTTGGGGGACAACTCTGGGGCCAACGTCCTGACTTTC. Translation gives CASSLGDNSGANVLTF.

The chain is built from TRBV2 and TRBJ2-4; D might be TRBD1 or TRBD2, each matching 5 bases. Trimming shortened V by 4 bases and J by 3 bases, and 16 bases separated the two germline ends. CDR3 size: 16 residues. Germline V gives CDR1 SNHLY, CDR2 FYNNEI. The CDR3, as DNA: TGTGCCAGCAGTGGACCCCTGGGGGATGTCAAAAACATTCAGTACTTC. As protein: CASSGPLGDVKNIQYF.

The gene calls are TRBV12-3 or TRBV12-4 and TRBJ2-4; TRBD2 is a possible D gene (5 bases). Trimming left V 6 bases short and J 14 bases short, with 17 bases between. This CDR3 spans 12 amino acids. Here the CDR3 DNA reads TGTGCCAGCAGCAGTTCAATTCGGGGAGAGTACTTC. This sequence encodes CASSSSIRGEYF.

The J gene is TRBJ2-1, the V gene TRBV2, with TRBD2 identical over 11 bases. CDR3 length: 15 amino acids. Trimming took 6 bases from V and 6 from J; bases not matched to a gene: 7. Germline V CDR1 and CDR2: SNHLY, FYNNEI. The CDR3 bases are TGTGCCAGCAGGGATACTAGCGGGAGTCTCAATGAGCAGTTCTTC. As protein: CASRDTSGSLNEQFF.

This clonotype was counted a few times. The chain links TRBV4-3 to TRBJ2-1; 14 nucleotides agree with TRBD2. With V trimmed by 1 base and J by 4 bases, 6 bases remained unmatched. In germline, CDR1 is LGHNA, CDR2 YSLEER. CDR3 size: 18 residues. This chain's CDR3 is CASSQAGLAGVGYNEQFF. DNA of the CDR3: TGCGCCAGCAGCCAAGCGGGACTAGCGGGAGTTGGGTACAATGAGCAGTTCTTC.

This clonotype was counted a few times. The chain recombines TRBV7-3 with TRBJ2-2, with TRBD2 matching 10 bases. Germline assignment: CDR1 SGHTA and CDR2 FQGTGA. V shed 4 bases, J shed 0 bases, and the junction held 11 bases outside the gene matches. This CDR3 has 19 amino acids. The CDR3 loop reads CASSYSLLAGPPNTGELFF. The CDR3 DNA sequence: TGTGCCAGCAGCTATTCATTACTAGCGGGGCCCCCGAACACCGGGGAGCTGTTTTTT.

This clonotype has only a few counts. This chain joins TRBV5-1 and TRBJ1-2; D call uncertain. Trimming stripped 0 bases from V and 2 bases from J, with 11 bases between. The germline V gene encodes CDR1 SGHRS and CDR2 YFSETQ. The CDR3 totals 15 residues. The CDR3 sequence: CASSLGPLENYGYTF. The CDR3 nucleotides are TGCGCCAGCAGCTTGGGACCTCTCGAAAACTATGGCTACACCTTC. The entire variable domain, with the rest obtained from reference TRBV5-1 and TRBJ1-2, is as follows: KAGVTQTPRYLIKTRGQQVTLSCSPISGHRSVSWYQQTPGQGLQFLFEYFSETQRNKGNFPGRFSGRQFSNSRSEMNVSTLELGDSALYLCASSLGPLENYGYTFGSGTRLTVV.

The chain uses TRBV7-9 and TRBJ1-1; 9 nucleotides line up with TRBD1. The junction had 8 bases not matched to a gene; V was cut back by 5 bases and J by 7 bases. The CDR3 totals 14 residues. Germline V CDR1 and CDR2: SEHNR, FQNEAQ (reference sequence). Here the CDR3 reads CASSDATGGGEAFF. Written as DNA, the CDR3 is TGTGCCAGCAGCGATGCCACAGGGGGCGGTGAAGCTTTCTTT. Variable domain in full (rest from reference TRBV7-9 and TRBJ1-1): DTGVSQNPRHKITKRGQNVTFRCDPISEHNRLYWYRQTLGQGPEFLTYFQNEAQLEKSRLLSDRFSAERPKGSFSTLEIQRTEQGDSAMYLCASSDATGGGEAFFGQGTRLTVV.

A few counts support this clonotype. The chain uses TRBV29-1 and TRBJ1-1, with TRBD1 identical over 7 bases. Germline-derived CDR1 and CDR2 are SQVTM and ANQGSEA. The CDR3 has 11 amino acids. V was clipped by 6 bases and J by 5 bases; unmatched bases: 3. This CDR3 reads CSVYRGTEAFF. CDR3 nucleotide sequence: TGCAGCGTATACAGGGGAACTGAAGCTTTCTTT.